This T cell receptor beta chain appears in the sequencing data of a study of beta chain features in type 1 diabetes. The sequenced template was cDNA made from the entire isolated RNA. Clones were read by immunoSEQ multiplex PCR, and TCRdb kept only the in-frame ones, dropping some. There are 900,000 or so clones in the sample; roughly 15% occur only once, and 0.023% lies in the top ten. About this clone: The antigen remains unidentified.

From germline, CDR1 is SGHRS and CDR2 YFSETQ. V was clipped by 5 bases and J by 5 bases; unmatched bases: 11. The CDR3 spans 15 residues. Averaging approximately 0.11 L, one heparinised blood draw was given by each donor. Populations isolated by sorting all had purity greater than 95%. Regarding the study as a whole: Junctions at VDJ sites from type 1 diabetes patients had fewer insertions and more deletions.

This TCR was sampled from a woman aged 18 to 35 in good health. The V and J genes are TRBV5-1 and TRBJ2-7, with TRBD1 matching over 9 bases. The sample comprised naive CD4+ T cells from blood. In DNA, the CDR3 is TGCGCCAGCAGAGACCAAACAGGGGGCAGGAACGAGCAGTACTTC. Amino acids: CASRDQTGGRNEQYF.